This record looks at one T cell receptor beta chain sequence and its context. Its specificity is not known. Indicated time point: after neoadjuvant nivolumab, at surgical resection. These oral cavity squamous cell carcinomas were HPV-negative and locally advanced. This sample is drawn from a study of neoadjuvant anti-PD-1 for oral cavity cancer. About the research overall: Non-progressing patients received a fourth nivolumab dose near day 43, then surgery on days 50-56. Study-wide points: Post-nivolumab, blood T cell clonality was significantly elevated in non-responders.

Assay used: immunoSEQ multiplex PCR; TCRdb lists only in-frame clones, some missing. The sample consists of more than 12,000 clones, about 74% of them appearing once. The input for sequencing was PBMCs, taken after nivolumab (anti-PD-1) treatment. The sequence was obtained from a person aged 35 to 85 with oral cavity squamous cell carcinoma.

CDR3 loop: CASRPTGSGANVLTF. CDR3 bases: TGTGCCAGCAGGCCGACAGGGTCTGGGGCCAACGTCCTGACTTTC. J is TRBJ2-6 and V is TRBV6-5; TRBD1 agrees at 7 bases. The CDR3 consists of 15 residues. V shed 6 bases and J 1 base; nucleotides not matched to a gene: 3. Germline V gene data show CDR1 as MNHEY and CDR2 as SVGAGI.